This entry is about one T cell receptor (beta chain). There is no known antigen for this receptor. No much larger clone is present one base from it, and per-base qualities are unavailable. TCRbeta CDR3 regions were amplified from genomic DNA using the immunoSEQ Assay, a bias-controlled multiplex PCR. The study's own analysis went as follows. Nucleated cell counts per sample were estimated from amplification of reference gene primers within the assay. Sequence reads were collapsed and filtered to measure the absolute abundance of every unique TCRbeta CDR3 rearrangement. Productive Simpson clonality was computed per sample as the square root of Simpson's diversity index over productive rearrangements. This immuneACCESS table, as held by TCRdb, lists in-frame sequences with V and J called but not all clones. Of the missing ones, under half trace to an unresolved V gene in checked studies; the others have no known cause. The V and J calls and clone size are taken from that table; D and trimming were inferred from the DNA. The sample contains roughly 320,000 clones, roughly 85% of them found a single time. Jointly, the top ten make up around 7.8% of the sample.

The CDR3, cysteine through phenylalanine, is 17 amino acids long. Solely the CDR3 DNA is kept, with 51 bases framed from the first base. These data come from a study of blood T cell repertoires in COVID-19 (dated by TCRdb to the early 2020s). Study-wide context: Collaborator samples came from the United States, Italy and Spain and covered acute and convalescent phases of COVID-19. The material from the prospective study consisted of cDNA or gDNA derived from T cells, B-cell-depleted T cells, or PBMCs. Deeply sampled blood TCRbeta repertoires from subjects exposed to, actively infected with, or recovered from COVID-19 were included in the dataset. The repertoires were made available in a free public database intended to serve as a resource for research on the immune response to SARS-CoV-2. The samples were drawn from the first 160 participants of the ongoing ImmuneRACE study and from 1,254 subjects provided by 6 global collaborators. Sample metadata almost always included a de-identified subject ID, COVID-19 status, age in years and sex. Where available, HLA class I and class II types were obtained from metadata supplied by the sample provider rather than from assay-based typing. Beyond this particular receptor, the publication reports: The quantity of clinical and demographic metadata differed by source and by participant and was supplied without curation.

Collaborating institutions collected whole blood in K2EDTA tubes following their own protocols. For TCRbeta analysis, collaborators shipped samples as frozen whole blood, isolated PBMCs, or DNA extracted from either of those sample types. The clonotype was recovered from a human donor in a cohort sampled during active COVID-19. The rearrangement combines TRBV21-1 with TRBJ1-5. TRBV21-1 is a pseudogene. The sequencing sample was made of peripheral blood. The DNA sequence is given as TGTGCCAGCAGCAAAGCGGGAGTCAGGTGGTGCAATCAGCCCCAGCATTTT. The translation is CASSKAGVRWCNQPQHF.